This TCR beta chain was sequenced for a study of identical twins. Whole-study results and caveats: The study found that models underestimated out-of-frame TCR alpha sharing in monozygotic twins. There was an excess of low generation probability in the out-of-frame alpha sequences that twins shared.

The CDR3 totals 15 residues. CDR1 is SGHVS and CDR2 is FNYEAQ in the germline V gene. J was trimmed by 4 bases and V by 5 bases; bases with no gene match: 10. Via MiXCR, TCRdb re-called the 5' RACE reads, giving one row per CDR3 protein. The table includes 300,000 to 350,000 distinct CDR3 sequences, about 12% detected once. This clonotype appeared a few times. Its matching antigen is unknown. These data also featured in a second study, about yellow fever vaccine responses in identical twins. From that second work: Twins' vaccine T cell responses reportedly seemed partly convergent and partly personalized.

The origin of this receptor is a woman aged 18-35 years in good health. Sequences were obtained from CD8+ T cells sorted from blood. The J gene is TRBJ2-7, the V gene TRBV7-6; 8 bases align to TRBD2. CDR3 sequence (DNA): TGTGCCAGCAGCGCCGGGGGGGCTAGGTGGTACGAGCAGTACTTC. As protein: CASSAGGARWYEQYF.